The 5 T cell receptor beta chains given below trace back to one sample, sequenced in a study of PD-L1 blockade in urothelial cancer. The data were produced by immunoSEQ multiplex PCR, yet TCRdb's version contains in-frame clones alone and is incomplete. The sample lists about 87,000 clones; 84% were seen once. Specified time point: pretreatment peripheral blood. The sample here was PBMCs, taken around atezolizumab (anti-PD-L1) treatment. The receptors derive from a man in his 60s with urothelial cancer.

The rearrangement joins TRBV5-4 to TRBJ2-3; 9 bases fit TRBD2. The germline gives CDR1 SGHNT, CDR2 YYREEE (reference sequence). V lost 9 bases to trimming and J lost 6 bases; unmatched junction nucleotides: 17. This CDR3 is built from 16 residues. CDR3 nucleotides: TGTGCCACACAAAGGCTAGCGGGGCCGGGGTTGGATACGCAGTATTTT. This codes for CATQRLAGPGLDTQYF.

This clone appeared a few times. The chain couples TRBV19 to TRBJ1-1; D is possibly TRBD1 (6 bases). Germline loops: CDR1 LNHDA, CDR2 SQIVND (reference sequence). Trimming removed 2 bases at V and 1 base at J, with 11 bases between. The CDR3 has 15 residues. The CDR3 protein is CASSITGQGNTEAFF. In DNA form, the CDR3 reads TGTGCCAGTAGTATAACGGGACAAGGGAACACTGAAGCTTTCTTT.

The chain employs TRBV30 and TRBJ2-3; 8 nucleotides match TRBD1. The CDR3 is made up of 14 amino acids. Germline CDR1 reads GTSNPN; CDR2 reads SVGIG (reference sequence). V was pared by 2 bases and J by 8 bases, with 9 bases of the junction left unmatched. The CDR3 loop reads CAWSTQGAIGTQYF. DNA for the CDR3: TGTGCCTGGAGTACCCAGGGGGCTATAGGTACGCAGTATTTT.

The CDR3 is CASSGGGRAGQVQFF. The CDR3 nucleotides read TGTGCCAGCAGCGGGGGAGGGAGGGCCGGTCAAGTGCAGTTCTTC. The chain recombines TRBV7-9 with TRBJ2-1; the match to TRBD2 covers 7 bases. Losses at the gene ends were 5 bases for V and 12 bases for J; bases not matched to a gene: 16. Per the germline V gene, CDR1 is SEHNR and CDR2 is FQNEAQ (reference sequence). This CDR3 has 15 amino acids.

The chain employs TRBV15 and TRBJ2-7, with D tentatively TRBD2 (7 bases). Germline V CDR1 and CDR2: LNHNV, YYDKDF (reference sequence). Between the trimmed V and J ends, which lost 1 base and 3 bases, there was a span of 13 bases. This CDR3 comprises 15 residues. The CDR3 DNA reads TGTGCCACCAGCAGAGTCCGGGGGGCGGGCTACGAGCAGTACTTC. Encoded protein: CATSRVRGAGYEQYF. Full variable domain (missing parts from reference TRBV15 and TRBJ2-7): DAMVIQNPRYQVTQFGKPVTLSCSQTLNHNVMYWYQQKSSQAPKLLFHYYDKDFNNEADTPDNFQSRRPNTSFCFLDIRSPGLGDTAMYLCATSRVRGAGYEQYFGPGTRLTVT.